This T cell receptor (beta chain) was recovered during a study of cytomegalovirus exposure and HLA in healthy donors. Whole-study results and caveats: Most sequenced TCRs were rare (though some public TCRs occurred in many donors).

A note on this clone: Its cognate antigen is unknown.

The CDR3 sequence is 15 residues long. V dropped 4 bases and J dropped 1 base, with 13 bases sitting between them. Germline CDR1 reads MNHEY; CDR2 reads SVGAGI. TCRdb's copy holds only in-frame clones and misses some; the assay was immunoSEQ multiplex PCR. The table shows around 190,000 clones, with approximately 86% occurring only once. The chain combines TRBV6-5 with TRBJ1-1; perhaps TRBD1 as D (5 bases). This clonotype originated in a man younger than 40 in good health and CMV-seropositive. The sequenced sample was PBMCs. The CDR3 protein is CASSSPTGRNTEAFF. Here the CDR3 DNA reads TGTGCCAGCAGTTCCCCGACGGGGCGGAACACTGAAGCTTTCTTT.